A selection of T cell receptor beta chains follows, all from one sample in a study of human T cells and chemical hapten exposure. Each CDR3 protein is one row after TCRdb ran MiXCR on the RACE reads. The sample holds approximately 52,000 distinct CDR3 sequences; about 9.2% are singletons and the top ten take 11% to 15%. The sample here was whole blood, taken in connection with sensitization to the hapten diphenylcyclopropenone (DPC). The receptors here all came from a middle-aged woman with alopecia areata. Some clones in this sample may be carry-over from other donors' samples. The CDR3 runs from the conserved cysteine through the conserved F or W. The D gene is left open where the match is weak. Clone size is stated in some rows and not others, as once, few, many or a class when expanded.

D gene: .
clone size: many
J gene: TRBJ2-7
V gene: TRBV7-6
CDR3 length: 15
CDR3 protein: CASSLEGLWGDEQYF
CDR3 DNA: TGTGCCAGCAGCTTAGAGGGATTGTGGGGCGACGAGCAGTACTTC

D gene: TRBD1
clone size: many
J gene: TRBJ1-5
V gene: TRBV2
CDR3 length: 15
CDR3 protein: CASRLGQDKGQPQHF
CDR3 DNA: TGTGCCAGCAGACTGGGACAGGACAAGGGGCAGCCCCAGCATTTT

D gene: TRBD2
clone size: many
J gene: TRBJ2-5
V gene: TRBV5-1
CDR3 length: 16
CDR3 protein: CASSLEGLAGSETQYF
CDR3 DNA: TGCGCCAGCAGCTTGGAAGGACTAGCGGGTTCGGAGACCCAGTACTTC

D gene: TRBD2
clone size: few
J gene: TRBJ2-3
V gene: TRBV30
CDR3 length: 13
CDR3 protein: CAWRWRGGDTQYF
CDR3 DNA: TGTGCCTGGAGATGGCGGGGGGGCGATACGCAGTATTTT

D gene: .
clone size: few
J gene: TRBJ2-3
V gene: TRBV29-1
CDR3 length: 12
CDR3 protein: CSVGHPGDTQYF
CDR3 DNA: TGCAGCGTTGGACATCCCGGGGATACGCAGTATTTT

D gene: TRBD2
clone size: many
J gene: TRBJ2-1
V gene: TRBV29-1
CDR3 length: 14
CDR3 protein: CSVVWRGASHEQFF
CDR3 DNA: TGCAGCGTTGTCTGGCGGGGGGCTAGCCATGAGCAGTTCTTC

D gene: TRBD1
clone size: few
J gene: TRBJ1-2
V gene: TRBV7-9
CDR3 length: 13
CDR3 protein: CASSPGQAYGYTF
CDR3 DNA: TGTGCCAGCAGCCCCGGACAGGCGTATGGCTACACCTTC

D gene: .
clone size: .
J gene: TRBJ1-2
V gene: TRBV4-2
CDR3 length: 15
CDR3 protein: CATSQDWTTLHGYTF
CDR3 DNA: TGTGCCACCAGCCAAGATTGGACAACTCTCCATGGCTACACCTTC

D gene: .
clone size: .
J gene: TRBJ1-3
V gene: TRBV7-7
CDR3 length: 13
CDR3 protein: CARAGISGNTIYF
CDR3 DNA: TGTGCTAGGGCGGGAATCTCTGGAAACACCATATATTTT

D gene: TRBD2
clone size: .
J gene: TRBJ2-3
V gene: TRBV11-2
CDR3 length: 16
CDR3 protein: CASSLGAGGHSDTQYF
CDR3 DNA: TGTGCCAGCAGCTTAGGCGCGGGGGGGCATTCAGATACGCAGTATTTT

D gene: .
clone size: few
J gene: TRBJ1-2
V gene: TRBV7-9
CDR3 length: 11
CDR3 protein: CASSKGYGYTF
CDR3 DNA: TGTGCCAGCAGTAAGGGCTATGGCTACACCTTC

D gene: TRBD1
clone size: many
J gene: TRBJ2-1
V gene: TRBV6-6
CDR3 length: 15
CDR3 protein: CASSYVQGAYNEQFF
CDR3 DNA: TGTGCCAGCAGTTACGTCCAGGGGGCATACAATGAGCAGTTCTTC

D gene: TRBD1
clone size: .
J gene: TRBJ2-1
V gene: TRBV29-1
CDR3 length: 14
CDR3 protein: CSVEDRVWDNEQFF
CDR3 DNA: TGCAGCGTAGAGGACAGGGTATGGGACAATGAGCAGTTCTTC

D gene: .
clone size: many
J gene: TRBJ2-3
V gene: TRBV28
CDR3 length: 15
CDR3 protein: CASSPTPLIADTQYF
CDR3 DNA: TGTGCCAGCAGTCCAACCCCCTTGATCGCAGATACGCAGTATTTT

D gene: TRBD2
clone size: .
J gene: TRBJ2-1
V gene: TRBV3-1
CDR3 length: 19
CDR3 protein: CASSQSARGAKRSYNEQFF
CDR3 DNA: TGTGCCAGCAGCCAGTCTGCGCGGGGGGCTAAGCGCTCCTACAATGAGCAGTTCTTC

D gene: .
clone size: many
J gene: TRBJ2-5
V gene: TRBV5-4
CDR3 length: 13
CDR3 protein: CASSLMGVETQYF
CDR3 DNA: TGTGCCAGCAGCTTGATGGGGGTTGAGACCCAGTACTTC

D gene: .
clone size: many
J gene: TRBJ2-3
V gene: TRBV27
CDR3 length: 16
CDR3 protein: CASSLQAGAYTDTQYF
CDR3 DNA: TGTGCCAGCAGCCTCCAGGCGGGGGCATACACAGATACGCAGTATTTT

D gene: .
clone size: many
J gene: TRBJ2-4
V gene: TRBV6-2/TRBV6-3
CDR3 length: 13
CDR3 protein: CASTTPAKNIQYF
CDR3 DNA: TGTGCCAGCACGACACCGGCCAAAAACATTCAGTACTTC

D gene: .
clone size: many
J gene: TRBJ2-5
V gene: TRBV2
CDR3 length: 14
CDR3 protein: CASSGGRGQETQYF
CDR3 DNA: TGTGCCAGCAGTGGTGGCAGGGGCCAAGAGACCCAGTACTTC

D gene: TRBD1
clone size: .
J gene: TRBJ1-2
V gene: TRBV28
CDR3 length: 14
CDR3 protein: CASRAQGINYGYTF
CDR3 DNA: TGTGCCAGCAGGGCACAGGGGATAAACTATGGCTACACCTTC

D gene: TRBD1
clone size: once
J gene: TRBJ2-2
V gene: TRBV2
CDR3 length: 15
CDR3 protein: CASSGTGTYTGELFF
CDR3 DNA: TGTGCCAGCAGCGGGACAGGCACCTACACCGGGGAGCTGTTTTTT

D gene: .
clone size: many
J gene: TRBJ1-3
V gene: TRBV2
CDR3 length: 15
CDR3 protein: CATHHREEAGNTIYF
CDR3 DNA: TGTGCCACCCACCACAGGGAGGAGGCTGGAAACACCATATATTTT

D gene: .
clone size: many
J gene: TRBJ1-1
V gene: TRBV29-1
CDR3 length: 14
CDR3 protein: CSVPTGTADTEAFF
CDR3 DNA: TGCAGCGTTCCCACAGGGACCGCCGACACTGAAGCTTTCTTT

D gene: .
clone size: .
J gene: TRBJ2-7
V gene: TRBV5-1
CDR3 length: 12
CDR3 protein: CASSFPGPQQYF
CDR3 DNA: TGCGCCAGCAGCTTTCCGGGGCCGCAGCAGTACTTC

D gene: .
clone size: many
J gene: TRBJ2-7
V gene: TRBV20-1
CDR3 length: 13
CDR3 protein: CSARVSEPYEQYF
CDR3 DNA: TGCAGTGCTAGAGTCAGCGAGCCCTACGAGCAGTACTTC

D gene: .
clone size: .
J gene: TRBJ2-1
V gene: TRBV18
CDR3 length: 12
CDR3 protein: CASSQEGWEQFF
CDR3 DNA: TGTGCCAGCTCTCAGGAGGGTTGGGAGCAGTTCTTC

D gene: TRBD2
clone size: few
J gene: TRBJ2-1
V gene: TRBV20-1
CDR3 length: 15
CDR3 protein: CSARDWAGESTEQFF
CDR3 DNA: TGCAGTGCTAGAGATTGGGCGGGGGAGTCGACTGAGCAGTTCTTC

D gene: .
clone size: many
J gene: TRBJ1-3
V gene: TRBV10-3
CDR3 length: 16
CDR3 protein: CAISFSWAESGNTIYF
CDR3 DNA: TGTGCCATCAGTTTCAGTTGGGCAGAATCTGGAAACACCATATATTTT

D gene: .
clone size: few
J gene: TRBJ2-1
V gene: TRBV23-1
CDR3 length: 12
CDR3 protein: CASSRETEEQFF
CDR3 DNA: TGCGCCAGCAGTCGAGAGACCGAAGAGCAGTTCTTC

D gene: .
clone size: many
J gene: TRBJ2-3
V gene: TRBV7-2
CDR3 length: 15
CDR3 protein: CASSLADYRADTQYF
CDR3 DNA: TGTGCCAGCAGCTTAGCAGACTACAGGGCAGATACGCAGTATTTT

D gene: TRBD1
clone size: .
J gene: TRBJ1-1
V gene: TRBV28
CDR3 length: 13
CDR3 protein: CASSLDRVAEAFF
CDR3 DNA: TGTGCCAGCAGTTTAGACAGGGTGGCTGAAGCTTTCTTT

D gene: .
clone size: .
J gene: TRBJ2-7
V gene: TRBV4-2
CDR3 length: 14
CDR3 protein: CASSQDGGPGEQYF
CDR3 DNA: TGTGCCAGCAGCCAAGACGGCGGTCCGGGGGAGCAGTACTTC

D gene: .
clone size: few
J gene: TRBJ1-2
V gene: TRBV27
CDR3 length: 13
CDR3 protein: CASSFGLDYGYTF
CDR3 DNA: TGTGCCAGCAGTTTCGGTCTAGACTATGGCTACACCTTC

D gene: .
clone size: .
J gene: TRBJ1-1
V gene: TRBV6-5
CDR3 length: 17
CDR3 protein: CASSYISPGIGTPEAFF
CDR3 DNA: TGTGCCAGCAGTTACATCTCTCCGGGGATAGGGACGCCTGAAGCTTTCTTT

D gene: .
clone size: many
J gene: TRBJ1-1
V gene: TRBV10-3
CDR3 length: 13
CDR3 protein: CAISSGVNTEAFF
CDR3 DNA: TGTGCCATCAGTTCAGGGGTGAACACTGAAGCTTTCTTT

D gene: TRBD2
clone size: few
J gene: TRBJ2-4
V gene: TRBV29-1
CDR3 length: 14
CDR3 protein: CSVERAGGGNIQYF
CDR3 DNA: TGCAGCGTGGAGAGAGCGGGGGGCGGAAACATTCAGTACTTC

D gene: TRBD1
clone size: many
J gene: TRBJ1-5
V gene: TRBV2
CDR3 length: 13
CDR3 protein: CASNPDREQPQHF
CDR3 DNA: TGTGCCAGCAATCCAGACAGGGAGCAGCCCCAGCATTTT

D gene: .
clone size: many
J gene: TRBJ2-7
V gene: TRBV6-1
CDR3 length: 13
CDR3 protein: CATSLGGQDEQYF
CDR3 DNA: TGTGCCACCTCCCTGGGGGGCCAGGACGAGCAGTACTTC

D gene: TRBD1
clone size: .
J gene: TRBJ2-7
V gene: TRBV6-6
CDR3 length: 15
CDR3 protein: CASRRDREVTYEQYF
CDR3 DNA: TGTGCCAGCAGACGAGACAGGGAAGTGACCTACGAGCAGTACTTC

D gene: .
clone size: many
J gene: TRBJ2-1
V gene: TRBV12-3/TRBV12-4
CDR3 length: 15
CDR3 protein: CASTSDPGGHNEQFF
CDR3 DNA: TGTGCCAGCACCAGTGACCCCGGCGGGCACAATGAGCAGTTCTTC

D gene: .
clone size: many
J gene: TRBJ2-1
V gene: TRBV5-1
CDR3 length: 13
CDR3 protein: CASSLARVDEQFF
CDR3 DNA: TGCGCCAGCAGCTTGGCCAGGGTCGATGAGCAGTTCTTC

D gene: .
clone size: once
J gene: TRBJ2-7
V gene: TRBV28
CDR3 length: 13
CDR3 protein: CATLGTPSYEQYF
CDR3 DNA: TGTGCCACCCTCGGGACCCCTTCCTACGAGCAGTACTTC

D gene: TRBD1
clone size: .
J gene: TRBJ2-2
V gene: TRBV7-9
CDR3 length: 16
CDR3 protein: CASSRSGTDNTGELFF
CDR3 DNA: TGTGCCAGCAGCCGTTCCGGGACAGATAACACCGGGGAGCTGTTTTTT

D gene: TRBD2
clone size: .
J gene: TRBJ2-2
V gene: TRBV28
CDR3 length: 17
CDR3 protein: CASSRGTSVEDTGELFF
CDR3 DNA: TGTGCCAGCTCCCGGGGGACTAGCGTCGAGGACACCGGGGAGCTGTTTTTT

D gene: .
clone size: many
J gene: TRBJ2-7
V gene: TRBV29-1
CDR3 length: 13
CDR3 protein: CSVEGVSTHEQYF
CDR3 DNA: TGCAGCGTAGAAGGGGTTTCCACCCACGAGCAGTACTTC

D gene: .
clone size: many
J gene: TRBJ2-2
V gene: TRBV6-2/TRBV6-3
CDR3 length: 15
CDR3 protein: CASSYSSQFRTGLFF
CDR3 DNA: TGTGCCAGCAGTTACTCGAGTCAGTTCCGAACGGGGCTGTTTTTT

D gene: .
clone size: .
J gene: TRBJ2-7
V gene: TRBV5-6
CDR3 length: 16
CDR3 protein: CASSLGNRPLIGEQYF
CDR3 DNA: TGTGCCAGCAGCTTGGGCAACCGTCCACTGATAGGGGAGCAGTACTTC

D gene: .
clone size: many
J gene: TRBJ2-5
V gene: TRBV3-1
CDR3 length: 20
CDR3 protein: CASSQAPLDGGPYNQETQYF
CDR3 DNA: TGTGCCAGCAGCCAAGCCCCATTAGACGGGGGGCCTTATAATCAAGAGACCCAGTACTTC

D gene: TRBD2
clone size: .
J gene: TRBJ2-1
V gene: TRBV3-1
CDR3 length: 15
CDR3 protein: CASRRASGGMNEQFF
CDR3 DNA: TGTGCCAGCAGACGAGCTAGCGGGGGTATGAATGAGCAGTTCTTC

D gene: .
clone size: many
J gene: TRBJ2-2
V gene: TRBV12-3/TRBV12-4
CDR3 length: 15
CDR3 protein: CASSDTLTGTGELFF
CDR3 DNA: TGTGCCAGCAGTGACACGCTAACGGGCACCGGGGAGCTGTTTTTT

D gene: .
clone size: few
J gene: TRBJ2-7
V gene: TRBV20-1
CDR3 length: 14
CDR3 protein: CSARAPSRNNEQYF
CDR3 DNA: TGCAGTGCGCGTGCCCCCTCCCGGAACAACGAGCAGTACTTC

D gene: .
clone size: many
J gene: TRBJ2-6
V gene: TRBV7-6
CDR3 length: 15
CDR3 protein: CASSLGGTGANVLTF
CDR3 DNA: TGTGCCAGCAGCTTAGGAGGGACTGGGGCCAACGTCCTGACTTTC

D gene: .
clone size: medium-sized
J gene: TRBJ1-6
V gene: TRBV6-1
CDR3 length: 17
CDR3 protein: CASSGALRLGNNSPLHF
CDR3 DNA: TGTGCCAGCAGTGGGGCCTTAAGGCTGGGTAATAATTCACCCCTCCACTTT

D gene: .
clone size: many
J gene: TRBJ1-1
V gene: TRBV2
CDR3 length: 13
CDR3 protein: CASRSYENTEAFF
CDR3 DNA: TGTGCCAGCAGAAGTTACGAGAACACTGAAGCTTTCTTT

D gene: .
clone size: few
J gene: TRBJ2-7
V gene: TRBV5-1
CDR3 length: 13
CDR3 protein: CASRFGTPYEQYF
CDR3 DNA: TGCGCCAGCCGTTTCGGGACCCCCTACGAGCAGTACTTC

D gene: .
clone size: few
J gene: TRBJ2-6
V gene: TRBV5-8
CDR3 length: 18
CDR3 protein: CASSLRSYASSGANVLTF
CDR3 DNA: TGTGCCAGCAGCTTGAGGAGTTACGCAAGCTCTGGGGCCAACGTCCTGACTTTC

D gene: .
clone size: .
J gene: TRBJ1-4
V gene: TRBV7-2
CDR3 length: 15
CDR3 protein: CASSLGGLINEKLFF
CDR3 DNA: TGTGCCAGCAGCTTAGGAGGGCTGATAAACGAAAAACTGTTTTTT